This paragraph reports one T cell receptor beta chain. Germline V lookup: CDR1 DFQATT, CDR2 SNEGSKA (reference sequence). J was trimmed by 5 bases and V by 4 bases; bases with no gene match: 7. The CDR3 spans 13 residues. The source of the sample is a study of T-cell reconstitution after alpha-beta-depleted transplantation in children. Using unique molecular identifiers, the investigators prepared the TCRbeta library. Each CDR3 protein is one row after TCRdb ran MiXCR on the PCR reads. This repertoire shows a few hundred thousand distinct CDR3 sequences, over 20% found once; its top ten account for 30% to 45%.

The receptor was derived from a boy in the first two years of life with Wiskott-Aldrich syndrome, due to receive a stem cell transplant. Sequencing used PBMCs, obtained before TCRalphabeta/CD19-depleted stem cell transplant. The J gene is TRBJ1-1, the V gene TRBV20-1; 7 positions match TRBD1. The DNA for the CDR3 is TGCAGTGCTACCAAGACAGGGAGGACTGAAGCTTTCTTT. Translation: CSATKTGRTEAFF.